The 27 T cell receptor beta chains given below trace back to one sample, sequenced in a study of blood T cell repertoires in COVID-19. TCRdb keeps only in-frame clones here, not all; method: immunoSEQ multiplex PCR. The profile covers some 260,000 clones, with 80% to 90% appearing a single time and over 4% taken by the ten largest. The sequencing input was PBMCs or T cells enriched from blood (not recorded which). These receptor sequences come from a man aged 30 to 45 with acute COVID-19.

The rearrangement joins TRBV28 to TRBJ1-6, with a possible D match to TRBD1 (6 bases). V was cut by 6 bases and J by 9 bases, with 15 bases left in between. In germline, CDR1 is MDHEN, CDR2 SYDVKM. The CDR3 consists of 14 residues. CDR3 amino acids: CASSPQGHSSPLHF. The CDR3 region has the DNA TGTGCCAGCAGCCCACAGGGTCATAGTTCACCCCTCCACTTT.

The CDR3 reads CASSPDRGRVYNSPLHF. CDR3 nucleotides: TGTGCCAGCAGCCCGGACAGGGGGCGCGTTTATAATTCACCCCTCCACTTT. The rearrangement uses TRBV7-2 and TRBJ1-6, with 11 bases aligning to TRBD1. In germline, CDR1 is SGHTA, CDR2 FQGNSA. The CDR3 has 17 residues. After removal of 5 bases from V and 4 bases from J, the junction contained 7 bases not matched to a gene.

The genes are TRBV7-6 and TRBJ2-5; 9 bases match TRBD1. V was pared by 7 bases and J by 1 base, with 4 bases of the junction left unmatched. CDR3 length equals 14 residues. Germline-derived CDR1 and CDR2 are SGHVS and FNYEAQ. CDR3 coding DNA: TGTGCCAGCAAGGTGGACAGGGGCCAAGAGACCCAGTACTTC. Amino acid sequence: CASKVDRGQETQYF. Combining the CDR3 with reference TRBV7-6 and TRBJ2-5 gives the whole variable domain GAGVSQSPRYKVTKRGQDVALRCDPISGHVSLYWYRQALGQGPEFLTYFNYEAQQDKSGLPNDRFSAERPEGSISTLTIQRTEQRDSAMYRCASKVDRGQETQYFGPGTRLLVL.

The J gene is TRBJ1-2, the V gene TRBV29-1, with no clear D. Germline-derived CDR1 and CDR2 are SQVTM and ANQGSEA. Trimming shortened V by 8 bases and J by 5 bases, and 33 bases separated the two germline ends. This CDR3 region has 18 residues. Written as DNA, the CDR3 is TGCAGCCAGCGTAATAGTATGGCGGAGTCCGGGAGTTGGTATGGCTACACCTTC. Amino acid sequence: CSQRNSMAESGSWYGYTF.

The V gene is TRBV6-5, the J gene TRBJ1-1, with a tentative D call TRBD1 (6 bases). Germline-derived CDR1 and CDR2 are MNHEY and SVGAGI. CDR3 size: 13 residues. The V end was cut by 5 bases, the J end by 8 bases, with 15 bases between. CDR3: CASSIQGRAEAFF. As DNA, the CDR3 is TGTGCCAGCAGTATCCAGGGGAGGGCGGAAGCTTTCTTT.

Notes on this clone: Germline is not matched at one junction end, which may reflect a read error. The CDR3 sequence: CASSSTGGDAGELFF. The CDR3, as DNA: TGTGCCAGCAGCTCCACAGGGGGGGACGCCGGGGAGCTGTTTTTT. The chain employs TRBV5-1 and TRBJ2-2; D perhaps matches TRBD1 (8 bases). The CDR3 is made up of 15 amino acids. The germline V gene encodes CDR1 SGHRS and CDR2 YFSETQ. Based on the CDR3 plus reference TRBV5-1 and TRBJ2-2, the full variable domain is KAGVTQTPRYLIKTRGQQVTLSCSPISGHRSVSWYQQTPGQGLQFLFEYFSETQRNKGNFPGRFSGRQFSNSRSEMNVSTLELGDSALYLCASSSTGGDAGELFFGEGSRLTVL.

The V call is TRBV30, the J call TRBJ2-1; 9 nucleotides match TRBD2. From germline, CDR1 is GTSNPN and CDR2 SVGIG (reference sequence). The CDR3 totals 15 residues. The V segment lost 4 bases and the J segment 10 bases; nucleotides outside the gene matches: 14. CDR3: CAWKGHSGGLGEQFF. Here the CDR3 DNA reads TGTGCCTGGAAAGGTCATAGCGGGGGACTGGGGGAGCAGTTCTTC.

The V call is TRBV4-3, the J call TRBJ1-1; D ambiguous. Per the germline V gene, CDR1 is LGHNA and CDR2 is YSLEER. The V end was cut by 1 base, the J end by 4 bases, with 7 bases between. This CDR3 has 13 residues. The CDR3 protein is CASSQGSGTEAFF. The CDR3, as DNA: TGCGCCAGCAGCCAAGGTTCGGGCACTGAAGCTTTCTTT.

This chain uses TRBV5-1 with TRBJ2-3; 10 positions agree with TRBD2. Trimming at V came to 1 base and at J to 2 bases, leaving 10 bases not matched to a gene. Germline lookup yields CDR1 SGHRS and CDR2 YFSETQ. The CDR3 length is 18 residues. The CDR3 region is CASSLSPSGGRVTDTQYF. The CDR3 coding sequence is TGCGCCAGCAGCTTGTCCCCTAGCGGGGGAAGGGTCACAGATACGCAGTATTTT.

The chain has TRBV19 and TRBJ2-2; no firm D call. Deletions cut 5 bases from V and 4 bases from J, with 11 bases between. Germline-derived CDR1 and CDR2 are LNHDA and SQIVND (reference sequence). This CDR3 has 14 amino acids. CDR3 loop: CASSAAQPTGELFF. The CDR3 DNA reads as TGTGCCAGTAGTGCGGCTCAGCCCACCGGGGAGCTGTTTTTT.

The rearrangement links TRBV19 to TRBJ1-4; tentative D call: TRBD1 (5 bases). The ends were cut back, 5 bases at V and 7 bases at J, with 14 bases in the middle. Germline assignment: CDR1 LNHDA and CDR2 SQIVND (reference sequence). This CDR3 has 14 amino acids. Here the CDR3 DNA reads TGTGCCAGTAGTCCACGTGGGGCGAGTGAAAAACTGTTTTTT. Amino acid sequence: CASSPRGASEKLFF.

The CDR3 DNA is TGTGCCAGCAGCTCAGACAGGGGGGATACGCAGTATTTT. Its protein product is CASSSDRGDTQYF. This chain connects TRBV7-2 to TRBJ2-3; 9 bases line up with TRBD1. J gave up 6 bases and V 4 bases, and 2 bases lay outside the gene matches. The CDR3 sequence is 13 residues long. Germline loops: CDR1 SGHTA, CDR2 FQGNSA.

The rearrangement links TRBV7-8 to TRBJ1-1, with D maybe TRBD1 (6 bases). Trimming removed 7 bases at V and 1 base at J, with 13 bases between. Germline CDR1 SGHVS, CDR2 FQNEAQ. This CDR3 spans 14 amino acids. The CDR3 loop is CASIDRTSNTEAFF. CDR3 in DNA: TGTGCCAGCATAGACAGGACCTCGAACACTGAAGCTTTCTTT.

The genes are TRBV15 and TRBJ1-1; the D is unclear. The CDR3 is 14 residues long. Between the trimmed V and J ends, which lost 0 bases and 8 bases, there was a span of 13 bases. Germline V gene lookup returns CDR1 LNHNV and CDR2 YYDKDF (reference sequence). This chain's CDR3 is CATSRDRDVSEAFF. In nucleotides, the CDR3 is TGTGCCACCAGCAGAGATCGGGATGTCTCGGAAGCTTTCTTT.

The gene calls are TRBV30 and TRBJ2-6; perhaps TRBD1 as D (6 bases). The CDR3 spans 16 residues. V was pared by 3 bases and J by 0 bases, with 12 bases between. The germline CDR1 and CDR2 sequences are GTSNPN and SVGIG (reference sequence). CDR3: CAWSLQGVSGANVLTF. DNA of the CDR3: TGTGCCTGGAGCTTACAGGGAGTCTCTGGGGCCAACGTCCTGACTTTC. Filled out from reference TRBV30 and TRBJ2-6, the complete variable domain reads SQTIHQWPATLVQPVGSPLSLECTVEGTSNPNLYWYRQAAGRGLQLLFYSVGIGQISSEVPQNLSASRPQDRQFILSSKKLLLSDSGFYLCAWSLQGVSGANVLTFGAGSRLTVL.

This clone was seen a few times. The rearrangement uses TRBV5-5 and TRBJ1-6; 7 bases fit TRBD1. The germline V gene encodes CDR1 SGHKS and CDR2 YYEKEE (reference sequence). The CDR3 covers 12 residues. The ends lost 4 bases at V and 10 bases at J; junction bases unmatched: 2. CDR3 nucleotide sequence: TGTGCCAGCAGCCGACAGGGATCACCCCTCCACTTT. Translating gives CASSRQGSPLHF.

This sequence joins TRBV15 and TRBJ2-1; D uncertain. The length of the CDR3 is 13 residues. Trimming removed 0 bases at V and 7 bases at J, with 7 bases between. CDR1 LNHNV and CDR2 YYDKDF come from the germline V gene (reference sequence). This CDR3 reads CATSRDVVNEQFF. As DNA, the CDR3 is TGTGCCACCAGCAGAGATGTTGTAAATGAGCAGTTCTTC.

This clone has more than one count but fewer than ten. V usage is TRBV6-1 and J usage is TRBJ1-4, with 9 positions matching TRBD1. J lost 3 bases, V lost 4 bases, and 6 bases had no gene match. This CDR3 comprises 16 residues. The germline CDR1 and CDR2 sequences are MNHNS and SASEGT. CDR3 DNA: TGTGCCAGCAGTGGCGGGACAGGGTTGCCTAATGAAAAACTGTTTTTT. Protein sequence: CASSGGTGLPNEKLFF.

The chain is built from TRBV7-9 and TRBJ2-1; possibly TRBD1 for D (5 bases). V was trimmed by 5 bases and J by 3 bases, leaving 14 bases between them. Germline lookup yields CDR1 SEHNR and CDR2 FQNEAQ (reference sequence). The CDR3 extends over 15 amino acids. CDR3 nucleotide sequence: TGTGCCAGCAGCGGGGCGTCTAGGAACTACAATGAGCAGTTCTTC. Its protein product is CASSGASRNYNEQFF.

The rearrangement joins TRBV29-1 to TRBJ2-2; no clear D. V lost 3 bases to trimming and J lost 5 bases, with 13 bases between them. This CDR3 is 14 amino acids long. Germline V lookup: CDR1 SQVTM, CDR2 ANQGSEA. CDR3: CSVDSLDGTGELFF. The CDR3 coding sequence is TGCAGCGTTGATTCCCTAGATGGTACCGGGGAGCTGTTTTTT.

The chain recombines TRBV6-2 or TRBV6-3 with TRBJ2-7; the D is unclear. CDR1 is MNHEY and CDR2 is SVGEGT in the germline V gene. This CDR3 has 12 amino acids. V was cut by 6 bases and J by 9 bases, with 15 bases left in between. CDR3 sequence (DNA): TGTGCCAGCAGCCCCCTAGGCCTTCGGCAGTACGTC. It yields the protein CASSPLGLRQYV.

The chain has TRBV5-1 and TRBJ2-3, with D possibly TRBD2 on 5 matching bases. CDR1 is SGHRS, CDR2 YFSETQ, per germline. The V and J ends lost 3 bases and 6 bases respectively, with 8 bases between them. The CDR3 spans 12 residues. CDR3 sequence (DNA): TGCGCCAGCAGCTCACGAGGGGATACGCAGTATTTT. As protein: CASSSRGDTQYF.

This clone has at least ten counts. The chain joins TRBV24-1 to TRBJ2-2; D possibly corresponds to TRBD2 (6 bases). The length of the CDR3 is 13 residues. Germline loops: CDR1 KGHDR, CDR2 SFDVKD. The V gene lost 9 bases and the J gene lost 4 bases, with 11 bases spanning the gap. The CDR3 coding sequence is TGTGCCACCGGGGGGTGGGGCACCGGGGAGCTGTTTTTT. Translated: CATGGWGTGELFF.

The chain is built from TRBV6-5 and TRBJ1-1; tentative D call: TRBD1 (5 bases). V dropped 3 bases and J dropped 1 base, with 9 bases sitting between them. The CDR3 totals 14 residues. Per germline, CDR1 MNHEY and CDR2 SVGAGI. The CDR3: CASSYLGGNTEAFF. In DNA, the CDR3 is TGTGCCAGCAGTTATCTGGGGGGGAACACTGAAGCTTTCTTT.

The J gene is TRBJ1-1, the V gene TRBV28; no definite D call. Germline values: CDR1 MDHEN, CDR2 SYDVKM. Trimming cost V 3 bases and J 5 bases, with 16 bases left between them. The CDR3 runs to 15 residues. DNA for the CDR3: TGTGCCAGCAGTTTCCGAGAGGGAGGTCGAACTGAAGCTTTCTTT. Protein product: CASSFREGGRTEAFF. The entire variable domain, with the rest obtained from reference TRBV28 and TRBJ1-1, is as follows: DVKVTQSSRYLVKRTGEKVFLECVQDMDHENMFWYRQDPGLGLRLIYFSYDVKMKEKGDIPEGYSVSREKKERFSLILESASTNQTSMYLCASSFREGGRTEAFFGQGTRLTVV.

The rearrangement uses TRBV6-4 and TRBJ2-3; the D is unclear. Germline CDR1 and CDR2: MRHNA and SNTAGT. Between the trimmed V and J ends, which lost 2 bases and 6 bases, there was a span of 9 bases. This CDR3 spans 13 amino acids. In DNA form, the CDR3 reads TGTGCCAGCAGTGACGAGTCTACCGATACGCAGTATTTT. It codes for CASSDESTDTQYF.

The CDR3 nucleotides read TGTGCCAGCAGTGAAAGGCCCGCGGGTGAAGCTTTCTTT. As protein: CASSERPAGEAFF. The rearrangement links TRBV6-1 to TRBJ1-1; D gene uncertain. V shed 2 bases and J shed 7 bases, with 11 bases lying between them. This CDR3 contains 13 residues. Per the germline V gene, CDR1 is MNHNS and CDR2 is SASEGT.